The following is a T cell receptor (beta chain) sequence with its context. Antigen: not known. Listed TCR primers and previously described methods were used for bulk TCR libraries. TCRdb called the PCR reads again in MiXCR, with one record for every CDR3 protein. The data contain hundreds of thousands of distinct CDR3 sequences, 15% to 20% of them singletons. The sample belongs to a study of molecular identifiers for immune sequencing clone quantification. Sorting selected naive CD8 T cells with a CD8+CD4-CCR7+CD45RA+ phenotype. CDR3 length: 16 amino acids. Trimming cost V 8 bases and J 8 bases; bases outside gene matches: 21. The study, taken as a whole, reports: The study found clones above 20 RNA copies held over 98% of effector molecules and under 1% in naive cells.

This clonotype originated in a human donor in good health. Some libraries in this study had Jurkat cell RNA spiked in. The J gene is TRBJ1-2, the V gene TRBV5-3; TRBD1 matches 7 bases. TRBV5-3 is placed among ORFs of uncertain function. The sequencing input was naive CD8+ T cells from blood, with Jurkat cell RNA spiked in. The subset denotes: FACS-sorted CD8+CD4-CCR7+CD45RA+ naive T cells. The CDR3 nucleotides read TGTGCCAGCAGCGACGGGACAGCTATTAATGTGCGCGGCTACACCTTC. The encoded protein is CASSDGTAINVRGYTF.